The 6 T cell receptor beta chains below were found in one sample sequenced in a study of T cell responses to AZD1222 COVID-19 vaccine. Repertoires were generated with immunoSEQ multiplex PCR, while TCRdb's copy carries only in-frame clones and drops some. The table has under 130,000 clones, around 90% seen once; the top ten hold 20% to 25%. The sample was peripheral blood, taken on day 0 of AZD1222 vaccination. These receptors originate from an adult in good health.

The genes are TRBV3-1 (or the pseudogene TRBV3-2) and TRBJ1-1; D not certain. V gave up 1 base and J gave up 7 bases, with 10 bases separating them. CDR3 length: 13 residues. From germline, CDR1 is LGHDT and CDR2 YNNKEL (reference sequence). The CDR3 region has the DNA TGTGCCAGCAGCCAAGGAGCGGCAGTTGAAGCTTTCTTT. Translation: CASSQGAAVEAFF.

This clone appeared a few times. The chain uses TRBV5-5 and TRBJ1-5, with D perhaps TRBD1 (5 bases). Trimming shortened V by 0 bases and J by 7 bases, and 11 bases separated the two germline ends. The length of the CDR3 is 14 residues. Germline V gives CDR1 SGHKS, CDR2 YYEKEE (reference sequence). CDR3 region: CASSLGQGRQPQHF. CDR3 bases: TGTGCCAGCAGCTTGGGGCAGGGAAGACAGCCCCAGCATTTT.

The chain couples TRBV10-1 to TRBJ2-1, with 12 bases lining up with TRBD1. CDR1 WNHNN and CDR2 SYGVQD come from the germline V gene (reference sequence). V lost 6 bases and J lost 4; bases outside the gene matches: 4. The CDR3 has 15 amino acids. The DNA for the CDR3 is TGCGCCAGCAGCGGGACAGGGGGCGGGTACAATGAGCAGTTCTTC. This encodes CASSGTGGGYNEQFF.

This clone is categorized as medium-sized. V and J are TRBV28 and TRBJ2-4; the D call may be TRBD1 or TRBD2 (5 bases each). The CDR3 is 16 amino acids. In germline, CDR1 is MDHEN, CDR2 SYDVKM. Trimming shortened V by 6 bases and J by 1 base, and 16 bases separated the two germline ends. The DNA for the CDR3 is TGTGCCAGCAGCCCGGCAGGGTCGGGGGCCAAAAACATTCAGTACTTC. Its translation: CASSPAGSGAKNIQYF. Full variable domain (rest looked up from reference TRBV28 and TRBJ2-4): DVKVTQSSRYLVKRTGEKVFLECVQDMDHENMFWYRQDPGLGLRLIYFSYDVKMKEKGDIPEGYSVSREKKERFSLILESASTNQTSMYLCASSPAGSGAKNIQYFGAGTRLSVL.

This chain connects TRBV24-1 to TRBJ2-5; 9 bases fit TRBD2. CDR1 and CDR2 (germline): KGHDR, SFDVKD. V shed 11 bases and J 1 base; nucleotides not matched to a gene: 10. This CDR3 contains 15 residues. The CDR3 here is CASWIASGIQETQYF. CDR3 sequence (DNA): TGTGCCAGTTGGATTGCTAGCGGGATCCAAGAGACCCAGTACTTC.

This sequence joins TRBV6-5 and TRBJ1-2; D is possibly TRBD1 (5 bases). V was pared by 6 bases and J by 5 bases, with 10 bases between. Germline V gene lookup returns CDR1 MNHEY and CDR2 SVGAGI. This CDR3 contains 12 residues. The CDR3 protein is CASSQRGYGYTF. In DNA, the CDR3 is TGTGCCAGCAGCCAGCGGGGGTATGGCTACACCTTC.